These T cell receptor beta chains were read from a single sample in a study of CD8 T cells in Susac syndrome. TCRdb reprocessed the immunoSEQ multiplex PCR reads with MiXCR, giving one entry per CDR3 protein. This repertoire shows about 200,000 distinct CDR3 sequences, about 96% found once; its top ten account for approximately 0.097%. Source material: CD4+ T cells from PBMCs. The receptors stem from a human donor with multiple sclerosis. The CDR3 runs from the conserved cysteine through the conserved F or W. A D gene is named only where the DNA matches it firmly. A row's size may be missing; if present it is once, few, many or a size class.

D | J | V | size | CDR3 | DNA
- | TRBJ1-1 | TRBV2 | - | CAMRKGEAFF | TGTGCCATGAGAAAGGGAGAAGCTTTCTTT
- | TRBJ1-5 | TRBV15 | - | CATSSSVRGQSERQPQHF | TGTGCCACCAGCAGCTCAGTTCGGGGCCAGAGTGAAAGGCAGCCCCAGCATTTT
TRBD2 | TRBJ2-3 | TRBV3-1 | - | CASSQTSGADTQYF | TGTGCCAGCAGCCAGACTAGCGGGGCAGATACGCAGTATTTT
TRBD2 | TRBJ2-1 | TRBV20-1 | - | CSASGLRTSGRYNEQFF | TGCAGTGCTAGCGGCCTCCGGACTAGCGGGAGATACAATGAGCAGTTCTTC
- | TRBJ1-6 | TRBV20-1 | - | CSAGRQGSPLHF | TGCAGTGCCGGGAGGCAGGGGAGTCCCCTCCACTTT
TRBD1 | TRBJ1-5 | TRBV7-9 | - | CASGTGEGNQPQHF | TGTGCCAGCGGCACAGGGGAGGGCAATCAGCCCCAGCATTTT
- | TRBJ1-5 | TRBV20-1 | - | CSATTDTLYSNQPQHF | TGCAGTGCTACGACCGACACCCTCTATAGCAATCAGCCCCAGCATTTT
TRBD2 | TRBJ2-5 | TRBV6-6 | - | CASSYSAGAPETQYF | TGTGCCAGCAGTTACTCTGCGGGAGCTCCGGAGACCCAGTACTTC
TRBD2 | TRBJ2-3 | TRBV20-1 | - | CSASSGHTDTQYF | TGCAGTGCTAGTAGCGGGCACACAGATACGCAGTATTTT
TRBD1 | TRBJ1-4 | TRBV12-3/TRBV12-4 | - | CASSPGTEEKLFF | TGTGCCAGCAGTCCCGGGACAGAGGAAAAACTGTTTTTT
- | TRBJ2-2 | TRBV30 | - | CAWSRGFSGELFF | TGTGCCTGGAGTCGGGGGTTTTCCGGGGAGCTGTTTTTT
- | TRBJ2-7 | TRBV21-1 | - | CASSNVRWKGSYEQYF | TGTGCCAGCAGCAACGTGCGCTGGAAGGGGTCCTACGAGCAGTACTTC
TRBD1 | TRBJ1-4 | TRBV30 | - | CAGRDSPRGLFF | TGTGCCGGGCGGGACAGCCCGAGAGGGCTGTTTTTT
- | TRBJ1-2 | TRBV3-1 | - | CASSQGPGYTF | TGTGCCAGCAGCCAAGGCCCTGGCTACACCTTC
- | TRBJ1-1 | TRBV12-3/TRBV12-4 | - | CASSVNQHTEAFF | TGTGCCAGCAGTGTGAATCAACATACTGAAGCTTTCTTT
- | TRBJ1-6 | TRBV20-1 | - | CSASNRAKNNSPLHF | TGCAGTGCTAGTAACAGGGCCAAAAATAATTCACCCCTCCACTTT
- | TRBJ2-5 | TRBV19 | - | CASSASGPKIQYF | TGTGCCAGTAGTGCTTCGGGACCCAAAATCCAGTACTTC
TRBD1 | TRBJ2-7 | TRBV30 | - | CAWQQGVTYEQYF | TGTGCCTGGCAGCAGGGGGTTACCTACGAGCAGTACTTC
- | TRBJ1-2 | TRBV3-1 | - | CASSQTGRGGYTF | TGTGCCAGCAGCCAAACAGGAAGAGGTGGCTACACCTTC
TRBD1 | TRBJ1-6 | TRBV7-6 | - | CASSLVGTGYNSPLHF | TGTGCCAGCAGCTTAGTCGGGACAGGGTATAATTCACCCCTCCACTTT
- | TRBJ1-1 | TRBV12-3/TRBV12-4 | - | CASRRDTLGTEAFF | TGTGCCAGCAGGAGGGACACCCTTGGGACTGAAGCTTTCTTT
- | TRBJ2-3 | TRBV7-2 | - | CASSSSGDAQYF | TGTGCCAGCAGCTCGAGTGGTGATGCGCAGTATTTT
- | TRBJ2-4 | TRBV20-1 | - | CSARPRGSIAKNIQYF | TGCAGTGCTAGGCCCCGGGGATCTATAGCCAAAAACATTCAGTACTTC
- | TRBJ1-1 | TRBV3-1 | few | CASSSGVTEAFF | TGTGCCAGCAGCTCCGGCGTCACTGAAGCTTTCTTT
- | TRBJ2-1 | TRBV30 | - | CAWGGNGNEQFF | TGTGCCTGGGGGGGTAACGGGAATGAGCAGTTCTTC
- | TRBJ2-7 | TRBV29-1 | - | CSVERGSGSEQYF | TGCAGCGTTGAACGGGGGAGTGGAAGCGAGCAGTACTTC
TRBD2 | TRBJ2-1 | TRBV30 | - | CAWSVQLAGPGEQFF | TGTGCCTGGAGTGTACAGCTAGCGGGCCCGGGGGAGCAGTTCTTC
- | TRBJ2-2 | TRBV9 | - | CASSAQTGNTGELFF | TGTGCCAGCAGCGCACAGACAGGGAACACCGGGGAGCTGTTTTTT
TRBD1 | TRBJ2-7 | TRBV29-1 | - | CSVVADRGYEQYF | TGCAGCGTTGTGGCGGACAGGGGCTACGAGCAGTACTTC
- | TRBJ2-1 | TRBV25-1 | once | CASSEYRDSNEQFF | TGTGCCAGCAGTGAATATAGGGACTCCAATGAGCAGTTCTTC
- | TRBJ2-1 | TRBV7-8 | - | CASRNLSSYNEQFF | TGTGCCAGCAGAAACTTAAGCTCCTACAATGAGCAGTTCTTC
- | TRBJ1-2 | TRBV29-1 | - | CSGLMGPFYGYTF | TGCAGCGGACTAATGGGACCGTTCTATGGCTACACCTTC
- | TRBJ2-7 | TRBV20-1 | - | CSASRTVAYEQYF | TGCAGTGCTAGTCGGACCGTTGCCTACGAGCAGTACTTC
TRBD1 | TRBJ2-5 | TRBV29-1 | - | CSVEGRNRGETQYF | TGCAGCGTTGAGGGTCGGAACAGGGGTGAGACCCAGTACTTC
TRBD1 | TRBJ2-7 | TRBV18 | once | CASSPGQGANEQYF | TGTGCCAGCTCACCGGGACAGGGGGCCAACGAGCAGTACTTC
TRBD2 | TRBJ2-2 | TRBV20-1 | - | CSAPGTSGSMTGELFF | TGCAGTGCTCCAGGGACTAGCGGGAGTATGACCGGGGAGCTGTTTTTT
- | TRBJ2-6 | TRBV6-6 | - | CASSRQGTGANVLTF | TGTGCCAGCAGCCGCCAAGGGACCGGGGCCAACGTCCTGACTTTC
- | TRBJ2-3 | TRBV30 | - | CAWSFGGLTDTQYF | TGTGCCTGGAGTTTCGGGGGGCTGACAGATACGCAGTATTTT
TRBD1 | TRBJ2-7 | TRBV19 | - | CASIDTGQGTYEQYF | TGTGCCAGTATCGATACGGGACAGGGCACCTACGAGCAGTACTTC
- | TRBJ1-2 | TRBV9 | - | CASSVSANYGYTF | TGTGCCAGCAGCGTCTCAGCGAACTATGGCTACACCTTC
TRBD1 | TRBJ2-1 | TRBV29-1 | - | CSVESGTGYNEQFF | TGCAGCGTTGAAAGCGGGACAGGGTACAATGAGCAGTTCTTC
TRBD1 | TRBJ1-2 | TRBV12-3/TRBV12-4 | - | CASRDRGGYTF | TGTGCCAGTAGGGACAGAGGTGGCTACACCTTC
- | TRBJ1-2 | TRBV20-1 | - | CSASGRSEHYGYTF | TGCAGTGCTAGTGGTCGGTCGGAGCACTATGGCTACACCTTC
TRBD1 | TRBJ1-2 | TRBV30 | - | CACSRDRGYGYTF | TGTGCCTGCTCGAGGGACAGGGGCTATGGCTACACCTTC
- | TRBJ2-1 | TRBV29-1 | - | CSVLQGPSSYNEQFF | TGCAGCGTTTTACAGGGCCCCAGCTCCTACAATGAGCAGTTCTTC
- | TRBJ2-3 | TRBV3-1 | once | CASSQEPSSTDTQYF | TGTGCCAGCAGCCAAGAACCTAGTAGCACAGATACGCAGTATTTT